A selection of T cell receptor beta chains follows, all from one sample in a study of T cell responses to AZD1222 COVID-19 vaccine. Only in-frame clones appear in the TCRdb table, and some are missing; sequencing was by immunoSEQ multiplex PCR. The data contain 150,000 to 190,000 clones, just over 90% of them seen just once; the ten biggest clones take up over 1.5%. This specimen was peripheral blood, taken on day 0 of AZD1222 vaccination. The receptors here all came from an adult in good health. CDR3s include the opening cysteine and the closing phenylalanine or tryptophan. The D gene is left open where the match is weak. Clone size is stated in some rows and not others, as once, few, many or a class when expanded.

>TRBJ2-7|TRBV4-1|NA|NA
CASSQEALRYEQYF
TGCGCCAGCAGCCAAGAAGCACTCCGGTACGAGCAGTACTTC
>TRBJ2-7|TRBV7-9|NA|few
CASSLVMGFKTYEQYF
TGTGCCAGCAGCTTAGTAATGGGCTTCAAAACCTACGAGCAGTACTTC
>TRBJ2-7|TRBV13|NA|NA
CASSLTHYEQYF
TGTGCCAGCAGCTTAACCCACTACGAGCAGTACTTC
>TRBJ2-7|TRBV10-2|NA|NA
CASRTNREYEQYF
TGCGCCAGCAGAACGAACAGGGAATACGAGCAGTACTTC
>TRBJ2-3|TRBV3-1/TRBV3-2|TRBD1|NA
CASSLRDRSTDTQYF
TGTGCCAGCAGCCTCCGGGACAGAAGCACAGATACGCAGTATTTT
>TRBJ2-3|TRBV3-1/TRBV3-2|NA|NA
CASSQDLGPTDTQYF
TGTGCCAGCAGCCAAGATCTGGGCCCCACAGATACGCAGTATTTT
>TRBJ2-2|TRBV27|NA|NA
CASSLALGYTGELFF
TGTGCCAGCAGTTTGGCCTTGGGATACACCGGGGAGCTGTTTTTT
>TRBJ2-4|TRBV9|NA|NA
CASSVRAYGDIQYF
TGTGCCAGCAGCGTTAGGGCTTACGGGGACATTCAGTACTTC
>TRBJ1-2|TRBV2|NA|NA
CASSEALSPLGRGYTF
TGTGCCAGCAGTGAAGCGCTTTCCCCTCTGGGACGAGGCTACACCTTC
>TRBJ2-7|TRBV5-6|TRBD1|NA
CASSAGGYEQYF
TGTGCCAGCAGCGCAGGGGGCTACGAGCAGTACTTC
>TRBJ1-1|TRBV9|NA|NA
CASSVNQMGGAFF
TGTGCCAGCAGCGTGAACCAAATGGGAGGGGCTTTCTTT
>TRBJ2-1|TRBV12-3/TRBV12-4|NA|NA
CASSFMWEQFF
TGTGCCAGCAGTTTTATGTGGGAGCAGTTCTTC
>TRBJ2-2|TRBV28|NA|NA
CASSKTGAGELFF
TGTGCCAGCAGCAAGACGGGGGCCGGGGAGCTGTTTTTT
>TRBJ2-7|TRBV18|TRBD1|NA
CASSPRDRTTIQYF
TGTGCCAGCTCACCCCGGGACAGGACTACGATTCAGTACTTC
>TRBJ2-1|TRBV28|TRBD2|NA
CASSSRLAGDNEQFF
TGTGCCAGCAGTTCGAGACTAGCGGGGGACAATGAGCAGTTCTTC
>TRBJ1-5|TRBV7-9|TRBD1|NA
CASSEGQSNQPQHF
TGTGCCAGCAGCGAGGGACAGAGCAATCAGCCCCAGCATTTT
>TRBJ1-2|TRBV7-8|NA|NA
CASSLAPGTYGYTF
TGTGCCAGCAGCTTAGCCCCGGGGACCTATGGCTACACCTTC
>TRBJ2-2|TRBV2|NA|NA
CASSGIWITGELFF
TGTGCCAGCAGTGGAATTTGGATCACCGGGGAGCTGTTTTTT
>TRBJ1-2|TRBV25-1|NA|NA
CASSEFGGYSYSYGYTF
TGTGCCAGCAGTGAGTTCGGGGGCTATTCATATAGCTATGGCTACACCTTC
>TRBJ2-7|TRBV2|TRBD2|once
CASGAGGGPNEQYF
TGTGCCAGCGGTGCGGGAGGAGGGCCGAACGAGCAGTACTTC
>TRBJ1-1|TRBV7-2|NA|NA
CASSWGAMNTEAFF
TGTGCCAGCAGTTGGGGGGCGATGAACACTGAAGCTTTCTTT
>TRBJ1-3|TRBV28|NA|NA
CASKWGVGNTIYF
TGTGCCAGCAAGTGGGGCGTTGGAAACACCATATATTTT
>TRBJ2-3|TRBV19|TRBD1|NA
CASSSGQGALRF
TGTGCCAGTAGTAGTGGACAGGGGGCCCTCCGGTTT
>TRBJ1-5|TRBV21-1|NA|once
CASSNKTDSNQPQHF
TGTGCCAGCAGCAATAAAACAGATAGCAATCAGCCCCAGCATTTT
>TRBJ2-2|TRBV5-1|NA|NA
CASSLADFTGELFF
TGCGCCAGCAGCTTGGCCGACTTCACCGGGGAGCTGTTTTTT
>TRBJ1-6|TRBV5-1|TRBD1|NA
CASSSWTGPNSPLHF
TGCGCCAGCAGCTCATGGACAGGGCCTAATTCACCCCTCCACTTT
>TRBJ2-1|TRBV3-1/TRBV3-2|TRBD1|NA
CASSQVKTGGNEQFF
TGTGCCAGCAGCCAAGTAAAAACAGGGGGCAATGAGCAGTTCTTC
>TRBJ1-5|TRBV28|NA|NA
CASSDDGDRPQHF
TGTGCCAGCAGTGACGACGGGGATCGGCCCCAGCATTTT
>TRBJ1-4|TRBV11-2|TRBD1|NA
CASSSDRSASDKLFF
TGTGCCAGCAGCTCGGACAGGTCTGCGAGTGATAAACTGTTTTTT
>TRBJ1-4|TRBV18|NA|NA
CASSGEDEKLFF
TGTGCCAGCTCAGGGGAGGATGAAAAACTGTTTTTT